These 19 T cell receptor beta chains share one sample of origin, sequenced in a study of shared clonotypes between healthy human individuals. Clones were read by immunoSEQ multiplex PCR, and TCRdb kept only the in-frame ones, dropping some. The table lists around 720,000 clones, 73% of them singletons. Input material: memory CD4+ T cells sorted from blood. Noted subset: CD45RA-negative fraction. The source is a woman in her twenties or thirties in good health.

The chain employs TRBV30 and TRBJ2-5; D is possibly TRBD1 (5 bases). Germline values: CDR1 GTSNPN, CDR2 SVGIG (reference sequence). The CDR3 is made up of 12 amino acids. Trimming cost V 5 bases and J 2 bases, with 9 bases left between them. CDR3: CAWETAQETQYF. CDR3 in DNA: TGTGCCTGGGAGACAGCGCAAGAGACCCAGTACTTC.

This sequence joins TRBV11-3 and TRBJ1-1, with TRBD1 matching 7 bases. Germline values: CDR1 SGHNT, CDR2 YENEEA. CDR3 length: 14 residues. Germline trimming cut 4 bases from V and 1 base from J; bases unmatched to any gene: 3. CDR3 loop: CASSSGQTNTEAFF. The CDR3 DNA follows: TGTGCCAGCAGCTCGGGACAGACGAACACTGAAGCTTTCTTT. Full variable domain (missing parts from reference TRBV11-3 and TRBJ1-1): EAGVVQSPRYKIIEKKQPVAFWCNPISGHNTLYWYLQNLGQGPELLIRYENEEAVDDSQLPKDRFSAERLKGVDSTLKIQPAELGDSAVYLCASSSGQTNTEAFFGQGTRLTVV.

The J gene is TRBJ1-1, the V gene TRBV10-3; D ambiguous. Germline assignment: CDR1 ENHRY and CDR2 SYGVKD. Trimming shortened V by 7 bases and J by 0 bases, and 12 bases separated the two germline ends. The CDR3 contains 14 residues. In DNA, the CDR3 is TGTGCCATCAACAGTCCGGCGATGAACACTGAAGCTTTCTTT. It translates to CAINSPAMNTEAFF.

Remarks on this clone: This may stem from a read error, because a much larger clone lies one nucleotide away. DNA of the CDR3: TGTGCCAGCAGCACTCATAACACTGAAGCTTTCTTT. This translates into CASSTHNTEAFF. This chain uses TRBV5-4 with TRBJ1-1; D gene ambiguous. The CDR3 covers 12 residues. Trimming took off 4 bases at V and 2 bases at J, with 6 bases between the two ends. Per the germline V gene, CDR1 is SGHNT and CDR2 is YYREEE (reference sequence).

This clone was counted a few times. V gene TRBV2 combines with J gene TRBJ1-4; 7 nucleotides agree with TRBD1. J was trimmed by 3 bases and V by 6 bases; bases with no gene match: 7. This CDR3 region has 15 residues. CDR1 SNHLY and CDR2 FYNNEI come from the germline V gene. The CDR3 protein is CASRVPGTANEKLFF. CDR3 coding DNA: TGTGCCAGCAGGGTGCCCGGGACAGCTAATGAAAAACTGTTTTTT.

The V and J genes are TRBV19 and TRBJ2-5; unclear D gene. The length of the CDR3 is 15 residues. Germline assignment: CDR1 LNHDA and CDR2 SQIVND (reference sequence). V lost 5 bases, J lost 1 base, and 14 bases lay in between. CDR3 DNA: TGTGCCAGTAGTTCACCCTCAAGGAGCCAAGAGACCCAGTACTTC. Translated, it gives CASSSPSRSQETQYF. Variable domain in full (rest from reference TRBV19 and TRBJ2-5): DGGITQSPKYLFRKEGQNVTLSCEQNLNHDAMYWYRQDPGQGLRLIYYSQIVNDFQKGDIAEGYSVSREKKESFPLTVTSAQKNPTAFYLCASSSPSRSQETQYFGPGTRLLVL.

The chain is built from TRBV28 and TRBJ1-1, with 12 nucleotides matching TRBD1. The V gene's germline CDR1 is MDHEN and CDR2 SYDVKM. J lost 5 bases, V lost 6 bases, and 7 bases had no gene match. The CDR3 has 15 amino acids. The CDR3 DNA reads as TGTGCCAGCAGGCCGGGACAGGGGGCCTTGACTGAAGCTTTCTTT. Translated: CASRPGQGALTEAFF.

Only a few counts were recorded for this clone. The V call is TRBV7-2, the J call TRBJ1-5; D not certain. The CDR3 is 12 amino acids. V lost 2 bases and J 5 bases, leaving 4 bases between the germline ends. Germline V lookup: CDR1 SGHTA, CDR2 FQGNSA. For the CDR3, the DNA is TGTGCCAGCAGCTTACGGGATCAGCCCCAGCATTTT. Its protein product is CASSLRDQPQHF.

This clone showed up just a few times. The genes are TRBV6-5 and TRBJ1-5; D is unclear. CDR3 length: 15 amino acids. CDR1 is MNHEY and CDR2 is SVGAGI in the germline V gene. With 5 bases removed from V and 0 bases from J, the gap between germline ends came to 11 bases. The CDR3 reads CASSQGLISNQPQHF. The CDR3, as DNA: TGTGCCAGCAGTCAAGGACTGATTAGCAATCAGCCCCAGCATTTT.

The table lists this clone with a few counts. J is TRBJ2-7 and V is TRBV7-2; 9 bases match TRBD2. This CDR3 contains 14 residues. V lost 5 bases, J lost 3 bases, and 5 bases stayed unmatched. CDR1 and CDR2 from the germline V gene are SGHTA and FQGNSA. CDR3 sequence (DNA): TGTGCCAGCAGCCGATCAGCGGGAGGCTACGAGCAGTACTTC. Its protein is CASSRSAGGYEQYF.

The chain recombines TRBV6-4 with TRBJ2-1; D might be TRBD1 (5 bases). Trimming cost V 1 base and J 8 bases, with 12 bases left between them. This CDR3 has 14 amino acids. CDR1 is MRHNA, CDR2 SNTAGT, per germline. The CDR3 region is CASSDWAGQDEQFF. The CDR3 coding sequence is TGTGCCAGCAGTGACTGGGCAGGGCAGGATGAGCAGTTCTTC.

Only a few counts were recorded for this clone. V and J are TRBV11-3 and TRBJ1-5; D call uncertain. CDR1 is SGHNT and CDR2 is YENEEA in the germline V gene. The CDR3 contains 14 residues. Trimming took 5 bases from V and 2 from J, leaving 10 bases between them. CDR3 in amino acids: CASSPGGGNQPQHF. The CDR3 DNA is TGTGCCAGCAGCCCGGGCGGGGGCAATCAGCCCCAGCATTTT.

V gene TRBV7-2 combines with J gene TRBJ1-2; D remains unclear. The V gene lost 1 base and the J gene lost 0 bases, with 9 bases spanning the gap. Germline CDR1 reads SGHTA; CDR2 reads FQGNSA. CDR3 length: 15 amino acids. The CDR3 DNA reads as TGTGCCAGCAGCTTAGTAGCAGATTCTAACTATGGCTACACCTTC. Protein product: CASSLVADSNYGYTF.

V usage is TRBV12-5 and J usage is TRBJ2-1; the match to TRBD2 covers 14 bases. Germline-derived CDR1 and CDR2 are LGHNT and FRNRAP. With V trimmed by 5 bases and J by 10 bases, 7 bases remained unmatched. The CDR3 length is 15 residues. CDR3 region: CASGPGTSGSGEQFF. CDR3 nucleotide sequence: TGTGCTAGTGGTCCCGGGACTAGCGGGAGTGGCGAGCAGTTCTTC. Combining the CDR3 with reference TRBV12-5 and TRBJ2-1 gives the whole variable domain DARVTQTPRHKVTEMGQEVTMRCQPILGHNTVFWYRQTMMQGLELLAYFRNRAPLDDSGMPKDRFSAEMPDATLATLKIQPSEPRDSAVYFCASGPGTSGSGEQFFGPGTRLTVL.

This chain links TRBV27 with TRBJ2-7; TRBD1 might be the D (6 bases). The CDR3 length is 15 residues. The germline V gene has CDR1 MNHEY and CDR2 SMNVEV (reference sequence). V gave up 4 bases and J gave up 1 base, with 14 bases separating them. CDR3 coding DNA: TGTGCCAGCAGTTCCCAGGGGTTGGGGTCCTACGAGCAGTACTTC. Protein sequence: CASSSQGLGSYEQYF.

The gene calls are TRBV19 and TRBJ1-1; D uncertain. The germline gives CDR1 LNHDA, CDR2 SQIVND (reference sequence). This CDR3 spans 14 amino acids. V lost 9 bases and J lost 2, with 16 bases in between. The CDR3 reads CASRAGLENTEAFF. The CDR3 DNA reads TGTGCCAGCAGAGCCGGGCTGGAAAACACTGAAGCTTTCTTT.

This rearrangement joins TRBV10-1 to TRBJ2-1; possible D gene TRBD1, 5 bases. The CDR3 covers 12 residues. V was pared by 7 bases and J by 8 bases, with 12 bases between. Germline loops: CDR1 WNHNN, CDR2 SYGVQD (reference sequence). In DNA form, the CDR3 reads TGCGCCAGCACAAGGGGTGGCGATGAGCAGTTCTTC. It translates to CASTRGGDEQFF.

The chain links TRBV6-5 to TRBJ2-3; maybe TRBD1 (5 bases). The germline V gene encodes CDR1 MNHEY and CDR2 SVGAGI. V was shortened by 0 bases and J by 2 bases, with 9 bases between the two germline ends. This CDR3 comprises 15 residues. This CDR3 is CASSYSGAPTDTQYF. CDR3 nucleotide sequence: TGTGCCAGCAGTTACTCAGGGGCCCCCACAGATACGCAGTATTTT.

The chain is built from TRBV28 and TRBJ1-2; D call uncertain. CDR1 is MDHEN and CDR2 is SYDVKM in the germline V gene. CDR3 length: 14 residues. The V end lost 2 bases, the J end lost 4 bases, and 11 bases lay between the germline ends. The CDR3 loop is CASSLRVAFYGYTF. The CDR3 DNA reads as TGTGCCAGCAGTTTAAGGGTGGCTTTCTATGGCTACACCTTC.